This record looks at one T cell receptor beta chain sequence and its context. In terms of age and location, participants ranged from roughly 18 to 90 years and lived in fewer than 30 US areas. In Cohort 3, a recovered donor had either two negative PCRs, clearance, or symptom resolution. These data belong to a study of blood T cell repertoires in COVID-19. The wider study: Acute and convalescent COVID-19 specimens originated in the United States, Italy and Spain.

The CDR3 has 13 amino acids. Losses at the gene ends were 6 bases for V and 3 bases for J; bases not matched to a gene: 0. Germline values: CDR1 MNHEY, CDR2 SVGAGI. The table came from immunoSEQ multiplex PCR; TCRdb's copy has only in-frame clones and leaves some out. The table has fewer than 450,000 clones, less than 95% seen once. The sample comprised PBMCs or T cells enriched from blood (not recorded which). The TCR was taken from a man in his late teens or twenties who had recovered from COVID-19. The V gene is TRBV6-5, the J gene TRBJ1-3; 9 positions agree with TRBD1. This CDR3 reads CASRTGGGNTIYF. CDR3 DNA: TGTGCCAGCAGGACAGGGGGTGGAAACACCATATATTTT.